This T cell receptor beta chain was sequenced during a study of T cells in Graves' hyperthyroidism and ophthalmopathy. Amplified regions were TCR beta CDR3 sequences from RNA transcripts. The HTBI primer set was used in a first-round RT-PCR of the TCR CDR3. TCRdb re-called the multiplex PCR reads with MiXCR, one entry per CDR3 protein. The table lists around 570,000 distinct CDR3 sequences, about 20% of them singletons. The sample holds many counts of this clonotype. The authors obtained PBMCs from roughly 10 ml of fresh peripheral blood. The length of the CDR3 is 13 residues. The V gene's germline CDR1 is KGHSH and CDR2 LQKENI. The V and J ends lost 5 bases and 3 bases respectively, with 10 bases between them.

The sequence was collected from a man aged 40-50 years with Graves' ophthalmopathy. The sequenced sample consisted of blood. This chain joins TRBV18 and TRBJ1-2; D possibly corresponds to TRBD1 (5 bases). CDR3 residues: CASSRVGDYGYTF. The CDR3 DNA is TGTGCCAGCTCAAGAGTAGGGGACTATGGCTACACCTTC.